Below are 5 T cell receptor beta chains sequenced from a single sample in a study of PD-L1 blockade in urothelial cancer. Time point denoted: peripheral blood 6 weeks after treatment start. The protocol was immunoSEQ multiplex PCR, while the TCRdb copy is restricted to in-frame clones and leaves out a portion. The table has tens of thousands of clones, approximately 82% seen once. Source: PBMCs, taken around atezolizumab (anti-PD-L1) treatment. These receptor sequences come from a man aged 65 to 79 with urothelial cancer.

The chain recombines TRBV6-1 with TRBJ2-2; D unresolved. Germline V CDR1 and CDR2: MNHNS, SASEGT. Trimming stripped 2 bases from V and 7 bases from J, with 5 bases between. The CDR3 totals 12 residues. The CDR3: CASSESGGELFF. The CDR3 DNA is TGTGCCAGCAGTGAATCAGGCGGGGAGCTGTTTTTT.

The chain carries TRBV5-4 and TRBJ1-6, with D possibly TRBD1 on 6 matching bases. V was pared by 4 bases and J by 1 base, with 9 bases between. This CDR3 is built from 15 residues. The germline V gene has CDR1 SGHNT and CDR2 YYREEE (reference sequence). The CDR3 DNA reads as TGTGCCAGCAGCCTAGGACAGTCCTATAATTCACCCCTCCACTTT. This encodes CASSLGQSYNSPLHF.

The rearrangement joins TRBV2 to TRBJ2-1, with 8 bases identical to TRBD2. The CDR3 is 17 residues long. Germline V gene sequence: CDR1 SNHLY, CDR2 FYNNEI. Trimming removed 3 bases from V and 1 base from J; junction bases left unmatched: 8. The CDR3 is CASSEGSAGGSYNEQFF. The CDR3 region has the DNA TGTGCCAGCAGTGAGGGTTCCGCGGGAGGTTCCTACAATGAGCAGTTCTTC.

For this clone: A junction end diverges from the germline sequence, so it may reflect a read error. The chain's CDR3 is CASSLGGVPGQGQSF. The DNA of the CDR3 is TGTGCCAGCAGCTTGGGGGGGGTTCCGGGACAGGGTCAAAGTTTC. This sequence joins TRBV5-6 and TRBJ2-7; 9 bases agree with TRBD1. The CDR3 is 15 amino acids. Per the germline V gene, CDR1 is SGHDT and CDR2 is YYEEEE.

CDR3 sequence: CASNTGYYGYTF. The CDR3 region has the DNA TGTGCCAGCAACACGGGATACTATGGCTACACCTTC. This chain links TRBV5-6 with TRBJ1-2; D is unclear. Germline CDR1 is SGHDT and CDR2 is YYEEEE. The CDR3 sequence is 12 residues long. Trimming left V 6 bases short and J 3 bases short, with 9 bases between.